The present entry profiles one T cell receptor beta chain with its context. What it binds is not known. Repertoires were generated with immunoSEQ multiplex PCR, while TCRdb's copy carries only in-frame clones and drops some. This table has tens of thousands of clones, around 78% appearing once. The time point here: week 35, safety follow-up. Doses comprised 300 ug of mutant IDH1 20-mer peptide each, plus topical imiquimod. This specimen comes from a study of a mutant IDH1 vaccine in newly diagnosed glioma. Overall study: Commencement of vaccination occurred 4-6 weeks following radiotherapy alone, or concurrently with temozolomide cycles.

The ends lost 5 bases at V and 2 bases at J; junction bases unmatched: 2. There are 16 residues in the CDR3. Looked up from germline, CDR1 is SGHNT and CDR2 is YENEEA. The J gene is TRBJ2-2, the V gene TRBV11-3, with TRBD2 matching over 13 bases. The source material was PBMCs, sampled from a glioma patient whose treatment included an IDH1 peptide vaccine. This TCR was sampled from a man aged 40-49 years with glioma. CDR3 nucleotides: TGTGCCAGCAGCCGGACTAGCGGGAGTAACACCGGGGAGCTGTTTTTT. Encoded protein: CASSRTSGSNTGELFF. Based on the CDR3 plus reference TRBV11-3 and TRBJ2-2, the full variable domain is EAGVVQSPRYKIIEKKQPVAFWCNPISGHNTLYWYLQNLGQGPELLIRYENEEAVDDSQLPKDRFSAERLKGVDSTLKIQPAELGDSAVYLCASSRTSGSNTGELFFGEGSRLTVL.